These T cell receptor beta chains were read from a single sample in a study of blood T cell repertoires in COVID-19. This table comes from immunoSEQ multiplex PCR, and its TCRdb copy is limited to in-frame clones, with some not included. The sample consists of approximately 210,000 clones, about 90% of them appearing once. The sequenced material came from PBMCs or T cells enriched from blood (not recorded which). These receptors were collected from a young woman who had recovered from COVID-19. CDR3s include the opening cysteine and the closing phenylalanine or tryptophan. The order of the fields is CDR3 protein, CDR3 DNA, D gene, J gene, clone size, V gene. D genes are given only for firm matches. The listing skips clone size in some rows; elsewhere it reads once, few, many or a size class.

CDR3aa: CASSLKGQGDSPLHF; CDR3nt: TGCGCCAGCAGCTTGAAAGGACAGGGTGATTCACCCCTCCACTTT; d_gene: TRBD1; j_gene: TRBJ1-6; abundance: .; v_gene: TRBV5-1
CDR3aa: CASSFGSKRPQHF; CDR3nt: TGTGCCAGCAGCTTCGGGTCAAAAAGGCCCCAGCATTTT; d_gene: .; j_gene: TRBJ1-5; abundance: .; v_gene: TRBV6-2/TRBV6-3
CDR3aa: CASSLVGENEKLFF; CDR3nt: TGCGCCAGCAGCTTGGTGGGAGAAAATGAAAAACTGTTTTTT; d_gene: .; j_gene: TRBJ1-4; abundance: .; v_gene: TRBV5-1
CDR3aa: CASSFGGVEEAFF; CDR3nt: TGTGCCAGCAGTTTTGGGGGCGTGGAGGAAGCTTTCTTT; d_gene: .; j_gene: TRBJ1-1; abundance: .; v_gene: TRBV12-3/TRBV12-4
CDR3aa: CSVEVRFGDTEAFF; CDR3nt: TGCAGCGTTGAAGTGCGTTTCGGTGACACTGAAGCTTTCTTT; d_gene: .; j_gene: TRBJ1-1; abundance: .; v_gene: TRBV29-1
CDR3aa: CASSEGQGASNQPQHF; CDR3nt: TGTGCCAGCAGTGAGGGACAGGGGGCAAGCAATCAGCCCCAGCATTTT; d_gene: TRBD1; j_gene: TRBJ1-5; abundance: .; v_gene: TRBV25-1
CDR3aa: CASTPTGQETQYF; CDR3nt: TGTGCCAGCACCCCGACGGGGCAAGAGACCCAGTACTTC; d_gene: .; j_gene: TRBJ2-5; abundance: .; v_gene: TRBV12-3/TRBV12-4
CDR3aa: CASSLPGMGNTEAFF; CDR3nt: TGTGCCAGCAGCCTGCCAGGGATGGGAAACACTGAAGCTTTCTTT; d_gene: .; j_gene: TRBJ1-1; abundance: .; v_gene: TRBV11-2
CDR3aa: CASRGVGAFF; CDR3nt: TGTGCCAGCAGGGGGGTGGGGGCTTTCTTT; d_gene: TRBD1; j_gene: TRBJ1-1; abundance: .; v_gene: TRBV19
CDR3aa: CAWSPIDLAGYTF; CDR3nt: TGTGCCTGGAGTCCGATCGACTTAGCTGGCTACACCTTC; d_gene: .; j_gene: TRBJ1-2; abundance: .; v_gene: TRBV30
CDR3aa: CASSLWNGPVAGDYGYTF; CDR3nt: TGTGCCAGCAGTTTATGGAATGGGCCAGTTGCAGGGGACTATGGCTACACCTTC; d_gene: .; j_gene: TRBJ1-2; abundance: .; v_gene: TRBV28
CDR3aa: CASSSSREVNEQFF; CDR3nt: TGTGCCAGCAGTAGTTCTCGGGAAGTCAATGAGCAGTTCTTC; d_gene: .; j_gene: TRBJ2-1; abundance: .; v_gene: TRBV7-3
CDR3aa: CAISDRDSKDTQYF; CDR3nt: TGTGCCATCAGTGACAGGGACTCCAAAGATACGCAGTATTTT; d_gene: .; j_gene: TRBJ2-3; abundance: .; v_gene: TRBV10-3
CDR3aa: CASSVIAGGQETQYF; CDR3nt: TGTGCCAGCAGCGTAATAGCGGGGGGTCAAGAGACCCAGTACTTC; d_gene: TRBD2; j_gene: TRBJ2-5; abundance: .; v_gene: TRBV9
CDR3aa: CASSASGTGLNQPQHF; CDR3nt: TGTGCCAGCAGTGCATCCGGGACAGGGTTGAATCAGCCCCAGCATTTT; d_gene: TRBD1; j_gene: TRBJ1-5; abundance: .; v_gene: TRBV28
CDR3aa: CASSTLDRLDQPQHF; CDR3nt: TGTGCCAGCAGTACTTTAGACAGGCTCGATCAGCCCCAGCATTTT; d_gene: .; j_gene: TRBJ1-5; abundance: .; v_gene: TRBV6-5
CDR3aa: CATSTSAGQGPYEQYF; CDR3nt: TGTGCCACCAGTACCTCCGCGGGACAGGGCCCCTACGAGCAGTACTTC; d_gene: TRBD1; j_gene: TRBJ2-7; abundance: .; v_gene: TRBV24-1
CDR3aa: CASSSNSEAFF; CDR3nt: TGTGCCAGCAGCTCCAACTCGGAAGCTTTCTTT; d_gene: .; j_gene: TRBJ1-1; abundance: .; v_gene: TRBV7-9
CDR3aa: CASSLEGTSFEQYF; CDR3nt: TGTGCCAGCAGCTTAGAGGGGACTAGTTTCGAGCAGTACTTC; d_gene: TRBD2; j_gene: TRBJ2-7; abundance: few; v_gene: TRBV13
CDR3aa: CASSAYTDRTEAFF; CDR3nt: TGTGCCAGCAGTGCTTATACAGATCGCACTGAAGCTTTCTTT; d_gene: .; j_gene: TRBJ1-1; abundance: .; v_gene: TRBV2
CDR3aa: CSVASGGYNEQFF; CDR3nt: TGCAGCGTTGCTAGCGGGGGCTACAATGAGCAGTTCTTC; d_gene: TRBD2; j_gene: TRBJ2-1; abundance: .; v_gene: TRBV29-1
CDR3aa: CAWKMDSLRSTGELFF; CDR3nt: TGTGCCTGGAAAATGGACAGCCTGAGGAGCACCGGGGAGCTGTTTTTT; d_gene: .; j_gene: TRBJ2-2; abundance: .; v_gene: TRBV30
CDR3aa: CASSLRHTIYF; CDR3nt: TGTGCCAGCAGCCTTCGTCACACCATATATTTT; d_gene: .; j_gene: TRBJ1-3; abundance: .; v_gene: TRBV3-1/TRBV3-2
CDR3aa: CASSITGANQPQHF; CDR3nt: TGTGCCAGCAGTATAACAGGGGCCAATCAGCCCCAGCATTTT; d_gene: TRBD1; j_gene: TRBJ1-5; abundance: .; v_gene: TRBV28
CDR3aa: CASSEAWEDRGVKGLEKNIQYF; CDR3nt: TGTGCCAGCAGTGAAGCATGGGAGGACAGGGGGGTCAAGGGACTGGAGAAAAACATTCAGTACTTC; d_gene: TRBD1; j_gene: TRBJ2-4; abundance: .; v_gene: TRBV6-1
CDR3aa: CATSDSHSAGELFF; CDR3nt: TGTGCCACCAGTGATTCCCACAGTGCCGGGGAGCTGTTTTTT; d_gene: .; j_gene: TRBJ2-2; abundance: .; v_gene: TRBV24-1
CDR3aa: CASSMEGINYGYTF; CDR3nt: TGTGCCAGTAGTATGGAGGGGATTAACTATGGCTACACCTTC; d_gene: .; j_gene: TRBJ1-2; abundance: .; v_gene: TRBV19
CDR3aa: CASSFPYTSGELFF; CDR3nt: TGTGCCAGCAGCTTCCCTTACACGTCCGGGGAGCTGTTTTTT; d_gene: .; j_gene: TRBJ2-2; abundance: .; v_gene: TRBV5-6
CDR3aa: CASSLRTEYGYTF; CDR3nt: TGTGCCAGCAGTTTAAGAACTGAGTATGGCTACACCTTC; d_gene: .; j_gene: TRBJ1-2; abundance: .; v_gene: TRBV12-3/TRBV12-4